This T cell receptor (beta chain) comes out of a study of T cells in Graves' hyperthyroidism and ophthalmopathy. Broader study findings: Blood also showed most of the thyroid clonotypes that were expanded above 0.001.

CDR1 and CDR2 (germline): SGHTA, FQGNSA. CDR3 size: 14 residues. V gave up 0 bases and J gave up 6 bases; unmatched junction bases: 3. Exclusion followed for patients with uncontrolled infection, other autoimmune disease, pregnancy or lactation. Diagnosis relied on clinical symptoms, serum thyroxine and TRAb, thyroid ultrasound and orbital computed tomography. PBMCs came from around 10 ml fresh peripheral blood. From RNA transcripts, TCR beta CDR3 regions were amplified. HTBI primers drove first-round RT-PCR of the TCR CDR3. Via MiXCR, TCRdb re-called the multiplex PCR reads, giving one row per CDR3 protein. The top ten hold 5.8% of the sample, which has some 600,000 distinct CDR3 sequences, about 15% seen once. This clonotype was observed many times. What it binds is unknown.

The chain couples TRBV7-2 to TRBJ2-3; 7 nucleotides align to TRBD2. This sequence originates from a woman in her thirties with Graves' hyperthyroidism that later progressed to Graves' ophthalmopathy. Sequenced material: blood. CDR3 loop: CASSLASSGDTQYF. The CDR3 coding sequence is TGTGCCAGCAGCTTAGCGAGTAGCGGGGATACGCAGTATTTT.